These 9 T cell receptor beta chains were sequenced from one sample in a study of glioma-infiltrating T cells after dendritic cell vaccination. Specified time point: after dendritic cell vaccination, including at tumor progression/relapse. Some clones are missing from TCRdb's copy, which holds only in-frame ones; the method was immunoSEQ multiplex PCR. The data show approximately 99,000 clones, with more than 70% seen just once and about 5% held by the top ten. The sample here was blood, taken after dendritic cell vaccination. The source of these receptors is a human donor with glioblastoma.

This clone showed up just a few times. The CDR3 DNA reads TGTGCCAGCGGCCCACCCTCTAGCGCGGGAGGCACCGGGGAGCTGTTTTTT. Protein: CASGPPSSAGGTGELFF. The J gene is TRBJ2-2, the V gene TRBV7-3, with 8 bases matching TRBD2. Trimming at V came to 8 bases and at J to 4 bases, leaving 15 bases not matched to a gene. The CDR3 consists of 17 residues. Germline CDR1 is SGHTA and CDR2 is FQGTGA.

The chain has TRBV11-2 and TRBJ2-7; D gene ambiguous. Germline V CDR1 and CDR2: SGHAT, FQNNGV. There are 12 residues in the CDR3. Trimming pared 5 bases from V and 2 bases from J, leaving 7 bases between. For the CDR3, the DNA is TGTGCCAGCAGCCTAACCACCTACGAGCAGTACTTC. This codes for CASSLTTYEQYF.

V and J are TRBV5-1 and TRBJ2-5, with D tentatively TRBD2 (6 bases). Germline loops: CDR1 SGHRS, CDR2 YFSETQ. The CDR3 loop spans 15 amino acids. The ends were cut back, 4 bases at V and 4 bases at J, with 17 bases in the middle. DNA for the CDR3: TGCGCCAGCAGCAGGGAACGGGAGATCCCAGAGACCCAGTACTTC. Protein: CASSREREIPETQYF. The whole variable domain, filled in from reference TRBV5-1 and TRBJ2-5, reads KAGVTQTPRYLIKTRGQQVTLSCSPISGHRSVSWYQQTPGQGLQFLFEYFSETQRNKGNFPGRFSGRQFSNSRSEMNVSTLELGDSALYLCASSREREIPETQYFGPGTRLLVL.

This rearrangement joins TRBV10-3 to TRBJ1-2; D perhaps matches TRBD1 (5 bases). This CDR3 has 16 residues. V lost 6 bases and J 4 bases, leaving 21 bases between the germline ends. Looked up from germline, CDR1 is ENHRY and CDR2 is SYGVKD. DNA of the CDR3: TGTGCCATCAGAGAGAGGGCCTCCGGGGGATCCTATGGCTACACCTTC. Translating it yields CAIRERASGGSYGYTF.

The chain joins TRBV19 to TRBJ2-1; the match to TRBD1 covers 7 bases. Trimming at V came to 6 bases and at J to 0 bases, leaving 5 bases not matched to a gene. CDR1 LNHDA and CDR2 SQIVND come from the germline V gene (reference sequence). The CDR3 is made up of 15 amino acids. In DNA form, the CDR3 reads TGTGCCAGTAGATTGACAGGGAGCTCCTACAATGAGCAGTTCTTC. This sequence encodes CASRLTGSSYNEQFF.

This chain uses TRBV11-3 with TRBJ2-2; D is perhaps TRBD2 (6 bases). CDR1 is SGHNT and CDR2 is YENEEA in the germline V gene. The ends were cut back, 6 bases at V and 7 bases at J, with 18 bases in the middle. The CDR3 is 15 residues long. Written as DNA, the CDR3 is TGTGCCAGCAGTTCCGGGACTGGCCGGGTCGGGGAGCTGTTTTTT. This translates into CASSSGTGRVGELFF.

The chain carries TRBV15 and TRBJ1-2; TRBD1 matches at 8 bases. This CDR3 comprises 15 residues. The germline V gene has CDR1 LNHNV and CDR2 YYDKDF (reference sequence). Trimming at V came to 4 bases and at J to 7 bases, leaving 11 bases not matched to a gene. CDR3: CATSKPWQGAGGYTF. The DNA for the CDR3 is TGTGCCACCAGCAAACCGTGGCAGGGGGCAGGTGGCTACACCTTC. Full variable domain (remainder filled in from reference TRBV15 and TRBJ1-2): DAMVIQNPRYQVTQFGKPVTLSCSQTLNHNVMYWYQQKSSQAPKLLFHYYDKDFNNEADTPDNFQSRRPNTSFCFLDIRSPGLGDTAMYLCATSKPWQGAGGYTFGSGTRLTVV.

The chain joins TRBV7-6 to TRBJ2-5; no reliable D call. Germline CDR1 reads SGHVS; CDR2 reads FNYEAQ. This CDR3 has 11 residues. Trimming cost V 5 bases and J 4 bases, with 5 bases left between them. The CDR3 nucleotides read TGTGCCAGCAGCCGAGGAGAGACCCAGTACTTC. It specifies CASSRGETQYF.

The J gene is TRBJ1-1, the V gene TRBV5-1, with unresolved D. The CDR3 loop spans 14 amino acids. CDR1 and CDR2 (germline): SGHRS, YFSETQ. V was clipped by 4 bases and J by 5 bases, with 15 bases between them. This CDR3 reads CASSHVESGTEAFF. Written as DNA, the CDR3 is TGCGCCAGCAGCCACGTGGAATCAGGTACTGAAGCTTTCTTT.